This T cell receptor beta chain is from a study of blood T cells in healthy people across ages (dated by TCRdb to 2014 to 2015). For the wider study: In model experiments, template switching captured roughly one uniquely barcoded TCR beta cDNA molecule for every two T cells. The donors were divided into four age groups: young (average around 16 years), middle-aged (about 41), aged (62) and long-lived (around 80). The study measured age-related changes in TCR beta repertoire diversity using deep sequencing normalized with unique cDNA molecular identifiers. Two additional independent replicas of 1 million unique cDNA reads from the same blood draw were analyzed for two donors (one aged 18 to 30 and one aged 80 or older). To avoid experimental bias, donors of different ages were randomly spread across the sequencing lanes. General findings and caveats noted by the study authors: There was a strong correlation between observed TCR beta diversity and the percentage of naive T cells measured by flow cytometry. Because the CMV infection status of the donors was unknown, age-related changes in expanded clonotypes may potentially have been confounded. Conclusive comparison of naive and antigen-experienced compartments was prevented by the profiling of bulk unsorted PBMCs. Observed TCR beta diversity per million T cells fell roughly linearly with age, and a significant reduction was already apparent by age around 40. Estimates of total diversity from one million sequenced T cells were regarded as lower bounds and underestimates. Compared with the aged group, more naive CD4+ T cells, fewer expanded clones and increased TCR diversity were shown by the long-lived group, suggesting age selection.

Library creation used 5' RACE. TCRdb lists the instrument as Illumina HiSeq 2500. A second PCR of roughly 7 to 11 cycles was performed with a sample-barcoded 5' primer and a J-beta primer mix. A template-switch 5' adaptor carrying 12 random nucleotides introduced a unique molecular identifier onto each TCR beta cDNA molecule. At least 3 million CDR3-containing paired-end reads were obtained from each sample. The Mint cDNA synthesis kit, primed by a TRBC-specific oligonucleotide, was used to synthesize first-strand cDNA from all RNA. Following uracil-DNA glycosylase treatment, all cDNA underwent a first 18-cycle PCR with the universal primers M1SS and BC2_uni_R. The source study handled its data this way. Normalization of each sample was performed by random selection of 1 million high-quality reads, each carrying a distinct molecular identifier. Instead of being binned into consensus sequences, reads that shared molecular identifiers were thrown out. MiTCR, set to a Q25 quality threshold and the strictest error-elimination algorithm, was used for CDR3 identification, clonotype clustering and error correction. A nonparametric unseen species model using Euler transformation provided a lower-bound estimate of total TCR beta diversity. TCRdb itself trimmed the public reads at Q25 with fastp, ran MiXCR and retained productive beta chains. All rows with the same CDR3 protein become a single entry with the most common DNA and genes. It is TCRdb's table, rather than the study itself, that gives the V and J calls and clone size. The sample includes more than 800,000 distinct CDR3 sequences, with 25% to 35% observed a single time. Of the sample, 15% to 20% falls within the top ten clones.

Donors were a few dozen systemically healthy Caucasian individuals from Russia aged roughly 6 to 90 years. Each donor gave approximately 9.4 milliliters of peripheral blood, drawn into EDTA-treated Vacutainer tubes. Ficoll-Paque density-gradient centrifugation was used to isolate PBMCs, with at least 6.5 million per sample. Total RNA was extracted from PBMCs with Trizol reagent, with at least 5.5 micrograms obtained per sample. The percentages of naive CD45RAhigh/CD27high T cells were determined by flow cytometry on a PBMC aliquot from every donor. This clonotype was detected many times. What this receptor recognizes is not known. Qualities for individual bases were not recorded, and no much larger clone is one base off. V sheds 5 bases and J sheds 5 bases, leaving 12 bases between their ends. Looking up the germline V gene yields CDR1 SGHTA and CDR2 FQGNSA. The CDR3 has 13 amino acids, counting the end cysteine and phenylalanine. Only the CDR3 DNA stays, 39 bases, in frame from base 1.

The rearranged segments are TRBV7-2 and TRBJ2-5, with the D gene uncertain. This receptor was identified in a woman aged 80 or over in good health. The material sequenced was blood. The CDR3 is CASSILVAETQYF. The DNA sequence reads TGTGCCAGCAGCATCCTAGTTGCCGAGACCCAGTACTTC.